This T cell receptor beta chain was sequenced for a study of response to subunit inactivated influenza vaccine. This clonotype turned up a few times. Its antigen is not identified. Study outcomes and limitations: With each seasonal influenza vaccination, the authors suggested, few new T cells are recruited.

Germline loops: CDR1 SGHAT, CDR2 FQNNGV. Trimming took off 7 bases at V and 2 bases at J, with 16 bases between the two ends. The CDR3 sequence is 15 residues long. In TCRdb, the RT-PCR reads were re-called with MiXCR into one record per CDR3 protein. Among some 200,000 distinct CDR3 sequences listed, 9.5% to 15% were seen once. The same data also contributed to another study, on T cells expressing NK-cell markers. That source adds: Scientists made TCR beta cDNA using 5'RACE template switching with UMIs. The study found dominant NKG2C+ clonotypes at about 1.0-7.5% of CD8+ T cells in 5 or 6 donors. In several donors, these clonotypes also led the CD3+CD56-NKG2C+ fraction.

The source material was CD8+ T cells sorted from PBMCs, sampled roughly 12 days after vaccination. This chain connects TRBV11-2 to TRBJ2-3; no clear D gene. The receptor was derived from a man aged 45-60 years who received an inactivated influenza vaccine. The CDR3 sequence: CASIPRDRYTDTQYF. The CDR3 bases are TGTGCCAGCATCCCCCGCGACCGGTACACAGATACGCAGTATTTT. The variable domain in full, completed from reference TRBV11-2 and TRBJ2-3, reads EAGVAQSPRYKIIEKRQSVAFWCNPISGHATLYWYQQILGQGPKLLIQFQNNGVVDDSQLPKDRFSAERLKGVDSTLKIQPAKLEDSAVYLCASIPRDRYTDTQYFGPGTRLTVL.